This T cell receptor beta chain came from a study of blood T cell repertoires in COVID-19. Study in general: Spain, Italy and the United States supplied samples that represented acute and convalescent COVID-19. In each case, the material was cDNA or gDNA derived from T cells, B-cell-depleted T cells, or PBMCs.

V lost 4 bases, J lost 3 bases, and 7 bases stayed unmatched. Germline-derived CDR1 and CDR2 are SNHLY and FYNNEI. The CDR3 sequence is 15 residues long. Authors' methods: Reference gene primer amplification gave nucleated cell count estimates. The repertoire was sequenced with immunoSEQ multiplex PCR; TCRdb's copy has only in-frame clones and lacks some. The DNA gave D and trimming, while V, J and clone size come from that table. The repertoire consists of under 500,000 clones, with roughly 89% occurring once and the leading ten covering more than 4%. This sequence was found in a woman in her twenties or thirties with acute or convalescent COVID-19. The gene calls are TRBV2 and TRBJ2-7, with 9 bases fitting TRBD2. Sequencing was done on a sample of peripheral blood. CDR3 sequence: CASSAGSGGIYEQYF. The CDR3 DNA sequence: TGTGCCAGCAGTGCGGGTAGCGGGGGAATCTACGAGCAGTACTTC.